This is a list of T cell receptor beta chains from one sample in a study of T cells in Graves' hyperthyroidism and ophthalmopathy. In TCRdb, the multiplex PCR reads were re-called with MiXCR into one record per CDR3 protein. This table holds more than 35,000 distinct CDR3 sequences, over 45% found once. Source material: peripheral blood or thyroid tissue (not recorded which). These receptors all stem from a woman in her forties or fifties with Graves' hyperthyroidism. CDR3s include the opening cysteine and the closing phenylalanine or tryptophan. The D gene is left open where the match is weak. Size is omitted from some rows. Given values are once, few, many or a class for expanded clones.

many	NA	TRBV28	TRBJ1-2	TGTGCCAGCAGCGAGAACCTTCTCCCCTATGGCTACACCTTC	CASSENLLPYGYTF
NA	TRBD1	TRBV6-1	TRBJ1-2	TGTGCCAGCAGTGGACAGGGGGTCTATGGCTACACCTTC	CASSGQGVYGYTF
NA	NA	TRBV20-1	TRBJ1-5	TGCAGCTTGTGGCAGGGCAGCAATCAGCCCCAGCATTTT	CSLWQGSNQPQHF
NA	TRBD2	TRBV2	TRBJ2-2	TGTGCCAGCAGGCTACTAGCGGGATCGGACGGGGAGCTGTTTTTT	CASRLLAGSDGELFF
NA	NA	TRBV9	TRBJ1-5	TGTGCCAGCAGCGCGTCGGGGTATCAGCCCCAGCATTTT	CASSASGYQPQHF
many	NA	TRBV4-1	TRBJ2-7	TGCGCCAGCAGCCAACTTCCGGGGCCCTACGAGCAGTACTTC	CASSQLPGPYEQYF
NA	NA	TRBV24-1	TRBJ2-2	TGTGCCACCAGTGAATCACAACAGGGAACCGGGGGGCTGCTTTTT	CATSESQQGTGGLLF
NA	TRBD2	TRBV7-8	TRBJ2-5	TGTGCCAGCAGTACCATCCCGCGGGGGGATGGGACCCAGTACTTC	CASSTIPRGDGTQYF
many	NA	TRBV27	TRBJ2-2	TGTGCCAGCAGTCTACAGGGAGCCGGGGAGCTGTTTTTT	CASSLQGAGELFF
NA	NA	TRBV20-1	TRBJ1-1	TGCAGTGCCGACACGGTGAACACTGAAGCTTTCTTT	CSADTVNTEAFF
NA	NA	TRBV20-1	TRBJ1-1	TGCAGTGCCGTAGGGGACACTGAAGCTTTCTTT	CSAVGDTEAFF
NA	TRBD2	TRBV7-8	TRBJ2-2	TGTGCCAGCAGCCTCGGACTAGCGCCAACCGGGGAGCTGTTTTTT	CASSLGLAPTGELFF
NA	TRBD1	TRBV5-5	TRBJ2-7	TGTGCCAGCAGCCTCCGACCGACAGGGTCCTACGAGCAGTACTTC	CASSLRPTGSYEQYF
once	TRBD2	TRBV7-8	TRBJ2-7	TGTGCCAGCAGCGAACAGCGACTAGCGGGGAGCATCACCTACGAGCAGTACTTC	CASSEQRLAGSITYEQYF
NA	NA	TRBV5-6	TRBJ2-7	TGTGCCAGCAGCTCAGACTCGGTTAATGCGTACTTC	CASSSDSVNAYF
few	TRBD1	TRBV2	TRBJ2-5	TGTGCCAGCAGTGATGGGTTGGGACAGGGGGCGCAGGAGACCCAGTACTTC	CASSDGLGQGAQETQYF
NA	TRBD1	TRBV6-1	TRBJ1-5	TGTGCCAGCAGTCAGATAAACCGGGACAGGGGGTTGAATCAGCCCCAGCATTTT	CASSQINRDRGLNQPQHF
NA	NA	TRBV7-2	TRBJ2-5	TGCGCCAGCAGCTTGGCCCTACGGGGGACCCAGTACTTC	CASSLALRGTQYF
few	TRBD1	TRBV28	TRBJ2-7	TGTGCCAGCAGTCCTCCGGGACAGATATACGAGCGGTACTTC	CASSPPGQIYERYF
many	NA	TRBV2	TRBJ1-1	TGTGCCAGCCATGTAACAGGACAGTTGAACACTGAAGCTTTCTTT	CASHVTGQLNTEAFF
NA	TRBD1	TRBV29-1	TRBJ1-2	TGCAGCGTTGGAGACAGGGATAGCTATGGCTACACCTTC	CSVGDRDSYGYTF
once	NA	TRBV29-1	TRBJ1-2	TGCAGCGTTGAAGATCGACCAGGAGATGGCTACACCTTC	CSVEDRPGDGYTF
many	NA	TRBV7-8	TRBJ2-5	TGTGCCAGCACCCGCCGGGGGACCCAGTACTTC	CASTRRGTQYF
many	TRBD2	TRBV2	TRBJ2-7	TGTGCCAGCAGTGCTAGCGGAGCCACCTACGAGCAGTACTTC	CASSASGATYEQYF